This section outlines one TCR beta chain sequence together with its context. The antigen remains undetermined. The data were taken from a study of Ad26.COV2.S vaccination and SARS-CoV-2 variants. Study-level background: Among those in the COV1001 Ad26.COV2.S trial arm was the donor. Ad26.COV2.S shots went into the muscle once or twice, 56 days apart. Findings and caveats of the study: People who got the vaccine or the placebo had similar non-spike TCR breadth. Spike-specific CD8+ and CD4+ T cell responses reportedly showed substantial breadth after vaccination.

The treatment here: around 19 received Ad26.COV2.S at low or high dose, single or two shots; several received placebo; per-sample allocation not given. Sampling was done on day 63 after the first vaccine or placebo injection. Between the trimmed V and J ends, which lost 6 bases and 5 bases, there was a span of 10 bases. This CDR3 is built from 11 residues. Looked up from germline, CDR1 is DFQATT and CDR2 is SNEGSKA (reference sequence). TCRdb's copy holds only in-frame clones and misses some; the assay was immunoSEQ multiplex PCR. The profile shows 300,000 to 400,000 clones, 87% of them singletons. J is TRBJ2-5 and V is TRBV20-1; D is perhaps TRBD1 or TRBD2 (5 bases each). The sequences come from peripheral blood, collected in a trial of Ad26.COV2.S vaccine versus placebo. The receptor comes from a person between 18 and 65 years old who received the Ad26.COV2.S COVID-19 vaccine or a placebo. In DNA form, the CDR3 reads TGCAGTGCCGGGGCTGGGGAGACCCAGTACTTC. Its protein is CSAGAGETQYF.